This TCR beta chain was profiled in a study of OX40 agonist ivuxolimab in advanced cancers. At the level of the study: Patients were treated with intravenous ivuxolimab, dosed at 0.01 to 10 mg/kg and infused every 2 weeks. Allowance was made for prior anti-PD-1, anti-PD-L1 or anti-CTLA-4 therapy, and approximately 40% had some. People in dose escalation had one of these cancers: hepatocellular carcinoma, melanoma, renal cell or head and neck cancer. Study-wide results and caveats: There was clonal expansion of CD4+ and CD8+ blood T cells by week 6 at 0.1 to 3.0 mg/kg.

CDR1 and CDR2 from the germline V gene are MNHEY and SVGAGI. The CDR3 is 13 residues long. Trimming cost V 4 bases and J 8 bases; bases outside gene matches: 7. Of note for this clone: Its matching antigen is unknown.

The method was immunoSEQ multiplex PCR; TCRdb's version includes in-frame clones alone and lacks a portion of them. In the table there are 50,000 to 80,000 clones, about 91% of which are singletons. The clonotype originates from an adult with an advanced solid tumor such as melanoma, head and neck, liver or kidney cancer. The V and J genes are TRBV6-5 and TRBJ1-2; 7 nucleotides match TRBD1. The sequencing here drew on CD4+ or CD8+ T cells sorted from blood, taken in a trial of the OX40 agonist ivuxolimab. CDR3 protein: CASSSTGFEGYTF. In DNA, the CDR3 is TGTGCCAGCAGTTCGACAGGGTTTGAGGGCTACACCTTC.